What follows is one T cell receptor (beta chain) and its context. The data derive from a study of blood T cell repertoires in COVID-19. The CDR3 consists of 17 residues. The V and J ends lost 5 bases and 0 bases, in that order; junction bases with no gene match: 10. CDR1 and CDR2 from the germline V gene are LNHDA and SQIVND (reference sequence). Per the authors' pipeline: Amplification of reference gene primers provided the estimated nucleated cell counts. The data were produced by immunoSEQ multiplex PCR, yet TCRdb's version contains in-frame clones alone and is incomplete. The D gene and trimming were derived from the DNA, and the V and J assignments and clone size from that table. This sample yields around 170,000 clones, of which 65% to 90% are seen a single time; approximately 1.5% belongs to the top ten.

This clonotype was obtained from a human donor in a cohort sampled during active COVID-19. The genes are TRBV19 and TRBJ2-3; 8 nucleotides agree with TRBD2. The specimen sequenced was peripheral blood. The chain's CDR3 is CASSAAERLASTDTQYF. The CDR3 coding sequence is TGTGCCAGTAGTGCGGCCGAAAGACTAGCGAGCACAGATACGCAGTATTTT.